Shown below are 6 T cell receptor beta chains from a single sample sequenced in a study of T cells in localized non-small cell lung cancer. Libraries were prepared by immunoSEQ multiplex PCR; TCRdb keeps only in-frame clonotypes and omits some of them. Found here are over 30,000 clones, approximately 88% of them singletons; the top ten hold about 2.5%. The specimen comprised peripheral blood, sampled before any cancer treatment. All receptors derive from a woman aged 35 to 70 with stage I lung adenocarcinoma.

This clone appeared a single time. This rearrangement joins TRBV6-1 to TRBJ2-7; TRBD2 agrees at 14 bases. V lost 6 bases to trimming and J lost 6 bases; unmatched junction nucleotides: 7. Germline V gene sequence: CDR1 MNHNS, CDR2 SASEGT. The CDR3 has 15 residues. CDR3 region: CASRQPGLAGAEQYF. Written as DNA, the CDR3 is TGTGCCAGCAGACAACCGGGACTAGCGGGAGCCGAGCAGTACTTC.

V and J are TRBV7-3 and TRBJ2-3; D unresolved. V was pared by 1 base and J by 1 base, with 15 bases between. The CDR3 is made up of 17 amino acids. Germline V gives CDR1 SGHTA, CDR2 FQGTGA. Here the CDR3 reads CASSLRSTVRGTDTQYF. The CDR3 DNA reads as TGTGCCAGCAGCTTAAGGTCTACAGTTAGGGGCACAGATACGCAGTATTTT.

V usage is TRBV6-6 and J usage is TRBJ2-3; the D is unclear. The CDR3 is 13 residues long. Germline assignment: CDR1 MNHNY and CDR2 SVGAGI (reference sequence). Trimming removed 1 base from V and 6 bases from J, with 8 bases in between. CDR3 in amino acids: CASSYYPADTQYF. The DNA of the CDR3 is TGTGCCAGCAGTTACTATCCGGCCGATACGCAGTATTTT.

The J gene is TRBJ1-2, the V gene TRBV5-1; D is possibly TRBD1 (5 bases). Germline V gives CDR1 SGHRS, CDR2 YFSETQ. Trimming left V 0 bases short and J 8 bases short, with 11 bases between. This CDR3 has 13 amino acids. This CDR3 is CASSLGPGGGYTF. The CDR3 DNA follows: TGCGCCAGCAGCTTGGGGCCGGGGGGAGGCTACACCTTC.

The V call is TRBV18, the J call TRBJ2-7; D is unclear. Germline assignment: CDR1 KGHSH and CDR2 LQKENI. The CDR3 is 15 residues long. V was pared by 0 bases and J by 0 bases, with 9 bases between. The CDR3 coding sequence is TGTGCCAGCTCACCACCGTCAGAGAGCTCCTACGAGCAGTACTTC. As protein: CASSPPSESSYEQYF.

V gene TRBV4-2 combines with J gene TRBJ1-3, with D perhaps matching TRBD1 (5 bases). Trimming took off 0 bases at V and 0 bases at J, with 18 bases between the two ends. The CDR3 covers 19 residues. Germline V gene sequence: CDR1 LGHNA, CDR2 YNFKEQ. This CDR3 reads CASSQERLGVTTSGNTIYF. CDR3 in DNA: TGTGCCAGCAGCCAAGAAAGGTTGGGGGTCACTACCTCTGGAAACACCATATATTTT.